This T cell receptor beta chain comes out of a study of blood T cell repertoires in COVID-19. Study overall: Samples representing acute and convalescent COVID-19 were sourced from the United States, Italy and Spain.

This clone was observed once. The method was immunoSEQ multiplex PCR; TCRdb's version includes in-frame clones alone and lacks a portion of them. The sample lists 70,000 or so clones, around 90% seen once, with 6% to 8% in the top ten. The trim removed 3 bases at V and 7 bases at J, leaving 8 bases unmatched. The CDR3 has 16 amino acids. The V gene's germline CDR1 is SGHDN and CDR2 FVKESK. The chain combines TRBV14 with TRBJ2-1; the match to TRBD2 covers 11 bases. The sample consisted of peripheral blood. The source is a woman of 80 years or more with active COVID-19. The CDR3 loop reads CASSQTRTSGRNEQFF. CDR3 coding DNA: TGTGCCAGCAGCCAGACTCGGACTAGCGGGCGGAATGAGCAGTTCTTC.